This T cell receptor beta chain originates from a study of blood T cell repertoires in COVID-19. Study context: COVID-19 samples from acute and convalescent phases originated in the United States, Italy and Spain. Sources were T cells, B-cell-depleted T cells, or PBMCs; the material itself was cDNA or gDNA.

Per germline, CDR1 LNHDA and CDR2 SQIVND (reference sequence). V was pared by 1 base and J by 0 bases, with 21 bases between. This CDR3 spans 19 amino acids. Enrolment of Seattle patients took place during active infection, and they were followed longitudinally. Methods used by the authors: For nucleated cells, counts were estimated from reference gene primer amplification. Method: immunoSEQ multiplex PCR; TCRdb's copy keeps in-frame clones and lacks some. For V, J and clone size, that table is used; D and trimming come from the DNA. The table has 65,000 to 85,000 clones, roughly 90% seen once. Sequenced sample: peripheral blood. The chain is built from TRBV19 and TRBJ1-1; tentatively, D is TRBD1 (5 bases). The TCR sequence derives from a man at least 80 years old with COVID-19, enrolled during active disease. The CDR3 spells CASSIVRGGVALLNTEAFF. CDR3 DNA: TGTGCCAGTAGTATAGTAAGGGGAGGGGTCGCCTTATTGAACACTGAAGCTTTCTTT.